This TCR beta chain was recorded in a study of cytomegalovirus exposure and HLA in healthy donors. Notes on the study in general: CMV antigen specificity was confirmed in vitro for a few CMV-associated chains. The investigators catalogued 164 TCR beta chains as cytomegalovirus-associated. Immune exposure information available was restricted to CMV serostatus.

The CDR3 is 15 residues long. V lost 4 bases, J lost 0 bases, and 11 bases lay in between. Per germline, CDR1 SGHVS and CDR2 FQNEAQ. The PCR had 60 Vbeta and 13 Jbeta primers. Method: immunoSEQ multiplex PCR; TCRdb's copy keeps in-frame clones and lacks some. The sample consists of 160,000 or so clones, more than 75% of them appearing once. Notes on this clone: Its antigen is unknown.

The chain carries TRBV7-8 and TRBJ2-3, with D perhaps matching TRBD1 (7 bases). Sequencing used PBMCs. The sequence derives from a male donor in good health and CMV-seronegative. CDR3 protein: CASSSTGTSTDTQYF. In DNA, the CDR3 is TGTGCCAGCAGCTCGACAGGGACTAGCACAGATACGCAGTATTTT.